This TCR beta chain originates from a study of blood T cell repertoires in COVID-19 (dated by TCRdb to 2018 to 2021). Study-wide context: Collaborator samples came from the United States, Italy and Spain and covered acute and convalescent phases of COVID-19. The material from the prospective study consisted of cDNA or gDNA derived from T cells, B-cell-depleted T cells, or PBMCs. Subjects who had been exposed to COVID-19, were actively infected with it, or had recovered from it provided the deeply sampled blood TCRbeta repertoires that made up the dataset. A freely available public database, intended as a resource for researchers studying the immune response to SARS-CoV-2, is where the repertoires were released. The samples were drawn from the first 160 participants of the ongoing ImmuneRACE study and from 1,254 subjects provided by 6 global collaborators. A de-identified subject ID, COVID-19 status, age in years and sex were almost always included in the sample metadata. Where HLA class I and class II types were available, the types were taken from metadata supplied by the sample provider, not from assay-based typing. Points the paper makes about the study in general: Clinical and demographic metadata were provided uncurated, with the amount varying by source and participant.

Worth noting for this clone: No antigen is known for it. The sample holds no much larger clone one base away, and base qualities are not on file.

The immunoSEQ Assay, a bias-controlled multiplex PCR, was used to amplify TCRbeta CDR3 regions from genomic DNA. In the authors' own workflow: Nucleated cell counts per sample were estimated from amplification of reference gene primers within the assay. To quantify the absolute abundance of each unique TCRbeta CDR3 rearrangement, sequence reads were collapsed and filtered. Productive Simpson clonality was computed per sample as the square root of Simpson's diversity index over productive rearrangements. Not all clones reach the TCRdb copy of this immuneACCESS table, which keeps in-frame sequences only. Checked studies attribute under half of the gap to unresolved V genes and leave the rest unexplained. The D gene and trimming were derived from the DNA, and the V and J assignments and clone size from that table. The sample table lists about 120,000 clones, about nine tenths of them with a count of one. The ten top clones hold 25% to 35% of the sample.

Looking up the germline V gene (reference sequence) yields CDR1 SEHNR and CDR2 FQNEAQ. Taken from cysteine to phenylalanine, the CDR3 has 16 residues. Just CDR3 DNA is preserved here, 48 bases in frame from base 1. The germline V and J ends show losses of 1 base and 6 bases respectively, and no gene match explains 8 bases of the junction. Collaborating institutions collected whole blood in K2EDTA tubes following their own protocols. For TCRbeta analysis, collaborators shipped samples as frozen whole blood, isolated PBMCs, or DNA extracted from either of those sample types. The TCR comes from a woman aged 70-85 years with acute or convalescent COVID-19. The material sequenced was peripheral blood. The chain was built from TRBV7-9 and TRBJ1-2; the central 10 bases match TRBD1. The CDR3 has the sequence CASSLGTGQGLDGYTF. The nucleotides are TGTGCCAGCAGCTTAGGGACGGGACAGGGGTTGGATGGCTACACCTTC.